The clone carrying this T cell receptor beta chain has just a few counts. This sample is drawn from a study of T cells in localized non-small cell lung cancer. The CDR3 has 16 residues. The germline CDR1 and CDR2 sequences are KGHSH and LQKENI. The germline V and J ends were trimmed by 1 base and 3 bases, with 14 bases remaining between them. Profiled with immunoSEQ multiplex PCR; TCRdb holds only in-frame clones, not every one. The data contain some 26,000 clones, 80% to 90% of them singletons. V and J are TRBV18 and TRBJ2-3; tentatively, D is TRBD2 (5 bases). The specimen was peripheral blood, collected before any cancer treatment. This receptor was obtained from a woman aged 18 to 50 with stage I lung adenocarcinoma. CDR3 coding DNA: TGTGCCAGCTCACCACTGGCTAGCCGAGGAACAGATACGCAGTATTTT. It translates to CASSPLASRGTDTQYF. The full variable domain, its missing parts supplied by reference TRBV18 and TRBJ2-3, is NAGVMQNPRHLVRRRGQEARLRCSPMKGHSHVYWYRQLPEEGLKFMVYLQKENIIDESGMPKERFSAEFPKEGPSILRIQQVVRGDSAAYFCASSPLASRGTDTQYFGPGTRLTVL.